The sequence of this T cell receptor beta chain was determined in a study of T-cell memory formation after mild COVID-19. Study overall: TCR clusters largely stayed donor specific.

V lost 6 bases, J lost 1 base, and 16 bases lay in between. The CDR3 loop spans 15 amino acids. Each CDR3 protein gets one entry after TCRdb re-called the 5' RACE reads with MiXCR. Of 500,000 to 650,000 distinct CDR3 sequences in the sample, roughly a fifth were seen once. The table lists this clonotype with a count of one. The V gene is TRBV12-3 or TRBV12-4, the J gene TRBJ2-7; D may be TRBD1 or TRBD2 (5 bases each). This TCR came from an adult woman who had mild COVID-19 (a few samples of this study predate the infection). Cell type and time point are not known. The sample taken for sequencing was PBMCs or a T cell subset sorted from them (not recorded which). CDR3 coding DNA: TGTGCCAGCAGCCTAGGGACCAGCAAATCCTACGAGCAGTACTTC. It specifies CASSLGTSKSYEQYF.